The 16 T cell receptor beta chains listed next were all sequenced from one sample in a study of memory CD4+ T cells and cytomegalovirus serostatus. TCRdb's copy holds only in-frame clones and misses some; the assay was immunoSEQ multiplex PCR. The sample has tens of thousands of clones, around 80% seen once; the top ten hold 2%. The sort gate was single viable CD3+CD4+CD8-CD45RO+ cells for memory CD4+ T cells. Sequencing input: memory CD4+ T cells from blood. These receptors came from an adult in good health and CMV-seropositive.

V usage is TRBV7-9 and J usage is TRBJ2-5, with 11 nucleotides matching TRBD2. Germline lookup yields CDR1 SEHNR and CDR2 FQNEAQ (reference sequence). The CDR3 sequence is 14 residues long. The junction had 2 bases not matched to a gene; V was cut back by 5 bases and J by 3 bases. CDR3 sequence reads: CASSPSGGKETQYF. The CDR3 region has the DNA TGTGCCAGCAGCCCTAGCGGGGGGAAAGAGACCCAGTACTTC.

This chain links TRBV6-6 with TRBJ2-3, with 12 bases that match TRBD2. The germline V gene has CDR1 MNHNY and CDR2 SVGAGI (reference sequence). The J segment lost 4 bases and the V segment lost 2 bases, leaving 1 base of the junction unmatched. The CDR3 has 15 amino acids. CDR3 residues: CASSYRLAGADTQYF. CDR3 nucleotide sequence: TGTGCCAGCAGTTACAGACTAGCGGGAGCAGATACGCAGTATTTT.

This chain uses TRBV27 with TRBJ1-2; 12 nucleotides align to TRBD1. CDR3 size: 14 residues. V shed 8 bases, J shed 7 bases, and the junction held 8 bases outside the gene matches. From germline, CDR1 is MNHEY and CDR2 SMNVEV (reference sequence). This chain's CDR3 is CASRDRGRVGGYTF. The DNA of the CDR3 is TGTGCCAGCCGGGACAGGGGGCGCGTTGGTGGCTACACCTTC.

V gene TRBV19 combines with J gene TRBJ2-3; 8 bases line up with TRBD2. V was clipped by 5 bases and J by 0 bases; unmatched bases: 10. There are 17 residues in the CDR3. Germline CDR1 LNHDA, CDR2 SQIVND (reference sequence). The CDR3 is CASSPRGGGSSTDTQYF. The CDR3, as DNA: TGTGCCAGTAGTCCCCGGGGGGGCGGATCTAGCACAGATACGCAGTATTTT. The entire variable domain, with the rest obtained from reference TRBV19 and TRBJ2-3, is as follows: DGGITQSPKYLFRKEGQNVTLSCEQNLNHDAMYWYRQDPGQGLRLIYYSQIVNDFQKGDIAEGYSVSREKKESFPLTVTSAQKNPTAFYLCASSPRGGGSSTDTQYFGPGTRLTVL.

J is TRBJ2-3 and V is TRBV7-3, with TRBD2 matching over 10 bases. The CDR3 has 17 amino acids. The V gene's germline CDR1 is SGHTA and CDR2 FQGTGA. After removal of 5 bases from V and 3 bases from J, the junction contained 11 bases not matched to a gene. The CDR3 protein is CASSRTVAGGGTDTQYF. The DNA for the CDR3 is TGTGCCAGCAGCCGAACGGTAGCGGGAGGAGGGACAGATACGCAGTATTTT.

The chain links TRBV7-2 to TRBJ2-3; TRBD2 agrees at 10 bases. The CDR3 sequence is 17 residues long. Trimming took 2 bases from V and 4 from J; bases not matched to a gene: 9. Germline V gene lookup returns CDR1 SGHTA and CDR2 FQGNSA. The CDR3 is CASSLSSSGSLADTQYF. CDR3 coding DNA: TGTGCCAGCAGCTTATCCTCTAGCGGGAGTCTCGCAGATACGCAGTATTTT.

The chain uses TRBV2 and TRBJ1-3; 9 nucleotides align to TRBD1. The CDR3 has 15 amino acids. In germline, CDR1 is SNHLY, CDR2 FYNNEI. V was clipped by 4 bases and J by 3 bases; unmatched bases: 4. DNA of the CDR3: TGTGCCAGCAGTGGGGGACAGGGCAATGGAAACACCATATATTTT. It encodes CASSGGQGNGNTIYF.

This chain links TRBV28 with TRBJ1-4; D gene unclear. V lost 3 bases, J lost 4 bases, and 15 bases lay in between. Germline loops: CDR1 MDHEN, CDR2 SYDVKM. The CDR3 sequence is 16 residues long. Here the CDR3 reads CASSFPIQGLNEKLFF. The CDR3 DNA follows: TGTGCCAGCAGTTTCCCCATCCAAGGGCTTAATGAAAAACTGTTTTTT.

The CDR3 DNA is TGCAGCGTGGATCCGGGACACTTAGAGGAGACCCAGTACTTC. It yields the protein CSVDPGHLEETQYF. The chain employs TRBV29-1 and TRBJ2-5; D may be TRBD1 (6 bases). The CDR3 consists of 14 residues. Per the germline V gene, CDR1 is SQVTM and CDR2 is ANQGSEA. Deletions cut 6 bases from V and 5 bases from J, with 19 bases between. Filled out from reference TRBV29-1 and TRBJ2-5, the complete variable domain reads SAVISQKPSRDICQRGTSLTIQCQVDSQVTMMFWYRQQPGQSLTLIATANQGSEATYESGFVIDKFPISRPNLTFSTLTVSNMSPEDSSIYLCSVDPGHLEETQYFGPGTRLLVL.

The CDR3 DNA is TGTGCCATCAGTGACCTTTCAGCGGGAGGGCCGTACGAGCAGTACTTC. Encoded protein: CAISDLSAGGPYEQYF. V is TRBV10-3 and J is TRBJ2-7; 10 bases align to TRBD2. V shed 3 bases, J shed 4 bases, and the junction held 9 bases outside the gene matches. This CDR3 comprises 16 residues. From germline, CDR1 is ENHRY and CDR2 SYGVKD.

V is TRBV5-1 and J is TRBJ1-2; 10 bases fit TRBD1. This CDR3 spans 14 amino acids. Trimming cost V 4 bases and J 4 bases; bases outside gene matches: 4. Per germline, CDR1 SGHRS and CDR2 YFSETQ. Written as DNA, the CDR3 is TGCGCCAGCAGCCGACAGGGGGCTGGCTATGGCTACACCTTC. This gives the protein CASSRQGAGYGYTF. Supplemented by reference TRBV5-1 and TRBJ1-2, the full variable domain reads KAGVTQTPRYLIKTRGQQVTLSCSPISGHRSVSWYQQTPGQGLQFLFEYFSETQRNKGNFPGRFSGRQFSNSRSEMNVSTLELGDSALYLCASSRQGAGYGYTFGSGTRLTVV.

This chain links TRBV7-9 with TRBJ1-2; D remains ambiguous. Germline V gives CDR1 SEHNR, CDR2 FQNEAQ (reference sequence). The V end lost 3 bases, the J end lost 5 bases, and 10 bases lay between the germline ends. This CDR3 region has 13 residues. The CDR3 DNA follows: TGTGCCAGCAGCTTCGAAACCACTTATGGCTACACCTTC. Translated: CASSFETTYGYTF.

This chain joins TRBV18 and TRBJ1-2; 7 nucleotides line up with TRBD1. The CDR3 consists of 13 residues. Germline CDR1 reads KGHSH; CDR2 reads LQKENI. Unmatched junction bases numbered 7, after V lost 4 bases and J lost 8 bases. The DNA of the CDR3 is TGTGCCAGCTCACTTGACAGGGTCGGCGGCTACACCTTC. This translates into CASSLDRVGGYTF.

This chain joins TRBV6-5 and TRBJ1-2; a possible D gene is TRBD1 (5 bases). The CDR3 covers 15 residues. Trimming cost V 2 bases and J 7 bases, with 17 bases left between them. Germline assignment: CDR1 MNHEY and CDR2 SVGAGI. CDR3 bases: TGTGCCAGCAGTTACATCGACACAGGCAGGATTGGCTACACCTTC. Translation: CASSYIDTGRIGYTF.

This clone came up a few times. The chain combines TRBV28 with TRBJ1-2; 10 positions match TRBD1. Germline trimming cut 4 bases from V and 4 bases from J; bases unmatched to any gene: 9. The CDR3 sequence is 16 residues long. The germline CDR1 and CDR2 sequences are MDHEN and SYDVKM. The CDR3 sequence is CASSYMGQGLSYGYTF. In nucleotides, the CDR3 is TGTGCCAGCAGTTATATGGGACAGGGGCTATCCTATGGCTACACCTTC.

J is TRBJ1-1 and V is TRBV6-6; 7 nucleotides align to TRBD1. Germline V lookup: CDR1 MNHNY, CDR2 SVGAGI (reference sequence). The CDR3 has 14 amino acids. The V gene end was trimmed by 4 bases and the J gene end by 6 bases; junction bases not matched to a gene: 8. The DNA for the CDR3 is TGTGCCAGCAGTTTGAACAGGGGAAGGGCTGAAGCTTTCTTT. Translated: CASSLNRGRAEAFF.